The T cell receptor beta chain described here comes from a study of OX40 agonist ivuxolimab in advanced cancers. Overall study context: Each dose-escalation patient presented with hepatocellular carcinoma, melanoma, renal cell or head and neck cancer.

CDR1 and CDR2 from the germline V gene are SGHNT and YYREEE (reference sequence). This CDR3 is built from 13 residues. V was cut by 1 base and J by 1 base, with 6 bases left in between. TCRdb keeps only in-frame clones here, not all; method: immunoSEQ multiplex PCR. The table includes nearly 90,000 clones, just under 90% detected once. The study sampled blood at baseline, cycle 4 day 1, and cycle 7 day 1. The receptor was derived from an adult with an advanced solid tumor such as melanoma, head and neck, liver or kidney cancer. The specimen was CD4+ or CD8+ T cells sorted from blood, collected in a trial of the OX40 agonist ivuxolimab. The chain employs TRBV5-4 and TRBJ2-7; D is uncertain. The CDR3 coding sequence is TGTGCCAGCAGCTTGCCGCCTTCCTACGAGCAGTACTTC. Translating gives CASSLPPSYEQYF.